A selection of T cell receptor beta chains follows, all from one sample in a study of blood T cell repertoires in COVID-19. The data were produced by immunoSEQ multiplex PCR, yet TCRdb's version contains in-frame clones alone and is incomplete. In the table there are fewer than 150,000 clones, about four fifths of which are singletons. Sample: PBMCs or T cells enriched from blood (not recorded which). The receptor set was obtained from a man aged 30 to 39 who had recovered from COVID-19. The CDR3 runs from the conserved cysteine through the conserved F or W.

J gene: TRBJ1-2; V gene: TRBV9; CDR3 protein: CASSVGGGADGYTF
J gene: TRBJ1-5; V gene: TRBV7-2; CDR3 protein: CASSTVESQPQHF
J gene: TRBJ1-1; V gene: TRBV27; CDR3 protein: CASRGGRVVLEAFF
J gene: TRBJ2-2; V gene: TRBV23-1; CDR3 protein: CASSQSRSSNTGELFF
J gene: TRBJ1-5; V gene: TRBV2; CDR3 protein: CANSDSDSNQPQHF
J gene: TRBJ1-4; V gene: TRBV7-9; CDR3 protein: CASSLNPTQNEKLFF
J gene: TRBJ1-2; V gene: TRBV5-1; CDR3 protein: CASSKTTGGFNYGYTF
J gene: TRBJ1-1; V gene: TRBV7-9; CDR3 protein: CASSLAIGDSEAFF
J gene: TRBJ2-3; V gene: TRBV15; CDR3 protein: CATSIRLVGHRDTQYF
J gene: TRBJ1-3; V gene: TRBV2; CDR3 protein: CASSEETNGNTIYF
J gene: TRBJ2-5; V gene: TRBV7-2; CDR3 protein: CASSLRSGAQYF
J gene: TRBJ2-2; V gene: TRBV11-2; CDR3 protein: CASSLVAGAETGELFF
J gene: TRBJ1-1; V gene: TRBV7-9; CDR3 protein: CASTPRDTEAFF
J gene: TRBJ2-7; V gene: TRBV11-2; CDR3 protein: CASSPRGQTYEQYF
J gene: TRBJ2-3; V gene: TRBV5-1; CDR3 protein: CATRIPPSDTQYF
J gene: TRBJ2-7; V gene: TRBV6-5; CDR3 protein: CASGLPGSDYEQYF
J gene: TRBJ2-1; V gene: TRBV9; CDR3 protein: CASTPTSNNNEQFF
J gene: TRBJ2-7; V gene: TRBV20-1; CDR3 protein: CSASHLAAGLASEEQYF
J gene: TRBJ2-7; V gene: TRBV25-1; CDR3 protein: CASSGTGTRTYEQYF
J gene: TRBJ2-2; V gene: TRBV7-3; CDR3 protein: CASSLGQAANTGELFF
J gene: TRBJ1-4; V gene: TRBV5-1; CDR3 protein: CASSLYVQGARSNEKLFF
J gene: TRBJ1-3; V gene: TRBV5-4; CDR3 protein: CASSLGSGNSGNTIYF
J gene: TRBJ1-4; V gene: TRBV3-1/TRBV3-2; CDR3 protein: CASSHGQQNEKLFF
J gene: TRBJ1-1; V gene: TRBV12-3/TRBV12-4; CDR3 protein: CASRDREATEAFF